This TCR beta chain originates from a study of T cells in Graves' hyperthyroidism and ophthalmopathy. General observations from the study: Most clonotypes expanded in thyroid above 0.001 were likewise present in blood.

This clonotype was seen ten or more times. The antigen is unknown. RNA transcripts served as the template for amplifying TCR beta CDR3 regions. The HTBI primer set was used in a first-round RT-PCR of the TCR CDR3. TCRdb re-called the multiplex PCR reads with MiXCR, one entry per CDR3 protein. The repertoire includes hundreds of thousands of distinct CDR3 sequences, roughly 15% of them detected once, and about 12% sits in the top ten. Germline CDR1 reads SGHRS; CDR2 reads YFSETQ. Trimming shortened V by 0 bases and J by 6 bases, and 11 bases separated the two germline ends. This CDR3 spans 14 amino acids.

The source of this sequence is a man aged 18 to 29 with Graves' ophthalmopathy. The rearrangement uses TRBV5-1 and TRBJ2-3; D uncertain. Material for sequencing was blood. The CDR3 DNA reads TGCGCCAGCAGCTTGGCGCTCGGTTCGGATACGCAGTATTTT. Its protein product is CASSLALGSDTQYF.